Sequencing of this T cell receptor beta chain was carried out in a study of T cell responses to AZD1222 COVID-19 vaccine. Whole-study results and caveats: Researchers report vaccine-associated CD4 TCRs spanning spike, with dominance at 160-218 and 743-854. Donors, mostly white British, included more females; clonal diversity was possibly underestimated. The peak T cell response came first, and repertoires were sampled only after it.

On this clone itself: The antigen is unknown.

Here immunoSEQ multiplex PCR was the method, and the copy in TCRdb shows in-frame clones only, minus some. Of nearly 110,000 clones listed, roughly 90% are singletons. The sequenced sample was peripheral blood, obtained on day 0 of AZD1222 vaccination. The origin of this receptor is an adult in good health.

The CDR3 nucleotides are TGTGCCAGCAGCTTTCAGGGGGCCATTAAGGGGAAACTGTTTTTT. Translation gives CASSFQGAIKGKLFF. The V call is TRBV28, the J call TRBJ1-4, with 8 positions matching TRBD1. The CDR3 is 15 amino acids. The V gene end was trimmed by 6 bases and the J gene end by 11 bases; junction bases not matched to a gene: 14. Germline V gene lookup returns CDR1 MDHEN and CDR2 SYDVKM.